This entry lists 24 T cell receptor beta chains sequenced from one sample in a study of Tregs in tolerant kidney transplant recipients. TCRdb keeps only in-frame clones here, not all; method: immunoSEQ multiplex PCR. The data contain roughly 7,800 clones, around half of them seen just once; the ten biggest clones take up 5.4%. No antigen has been identified for these receptors. The specimen was CD4+ T cells from blood cultured with allogeneic cells. The receptor source for this set is a human donor in good health.

Relative to its sample, this clone is medium-sized. CDR3 in amino acids: CASSLVGRGRTEAFF. Written as DNA, the CDR3 is TGTGCCAGCAGCTTAGTAGGCAGGGGCAGAACTGAAGCTTTCTTT. The V call is TRBV11-2, the J call TRBJ1-1, with D perhaps TRBD1 (6 bases). This CDR3 comprises 15 residues. The V gene lost 1 base and the J gene lost 5 bases, with 14 bases spanning the gap. Germline V lookup: CDR1 SGHAT, CDR2 FQNNGV.

The CDR3 reads CASSEALPWGTVNQPQHF. CDR3 sequence (DNA): TGTGCCAGCAGTGAAGCGCTTCCATGGGGGACAGTCAATCAGCCCCAGCATTTT. The V and J genes are TRBV2 and TRBJ1-5, with 7 bases lining up with TRBD1. The V and J ends lost 0 bases and 3 bases, in that order; junction bases with no gene match: 11. The CDR3 is 18 amino acids. Germline CDR1 SNHLY, CDR2 FYNNEI. The variable domain in full, with the rest retrieved from reference TRBV2 and TRBJ1-5, is EPEVTQTPSHQVTQMGQEVILRCVPISNHLYFYWYRQILGQKVEFLVSFYNNEISEKSEIFDDQFSVERPDGSNFTLKIRSTKLEDSAMYFCASSEALPWGTVNQPQHFGDGTRLSIL.

This clone ranks as medium-sized. The J gene is TRBJ2-1, the V gene TRBV7-6; 7 nucleotides agree with TRBD2. V shed 4 bases and J 6 bases; nucleotides not matched to a gene: 15. The CDR3 consists of 17 residues. From germline, CDR1 is SGHVS and CDR2 FNYEAQ. The CDR3 DNA is TGTGCCAGCAGCTCGTACCCGCGGGGGTTAGGTCGCAATGAGCAGTTCTTC. As protein: CASSSYPRGLGRNEQFF.

With regard to this clone: A junction boundary mismatches the germline segment, possibly from a read error. The V gene is TRBV18, the J gene TRBJ2-2, with D possibly being TRBD2 (5 bases). This CDR3 is 14 amino acids long. Looked up from germline, CDR1 is KGHSH and CDR2 is LQKENI. CDR3 loop: CASSPPKVTGKLFF. The CDR3 coding sequence is TGTGCCAGCTCACCCCCGAAGGTGACCGGGAAGCTGTTTTTT.

The gene calls are TRBV10-3 and TRBJ2-1; 7 bases map to TRBD1. V lost 6 bases and J lost 7; bases outside the gene matches: 6. The CDR3 sequence is 13 residues long. Per the germline V gene, CDR1 is ENHRY and CDR2 is SYGVKD. The CDR3 DNA reads TGTGCCATCAGGACAGGGCTTCATAATGAGCAGTTCTTC. It codes for CAIRTGLHNEQFF.

The chain uses TRBV25-1 and TRBJ1-4, with unresolved D. V was pared by 8 bases and J by 0 bases, with 7 bases between. There are 13 residues in the CDR3. Germline V gene lookup returns CDR1 MGHDK and CDR2 SYGVNS. The CDR3 DNA reads TGTGCCAGCCATCGGGCAACTAATGAAAAACTGTTTTTT. Protein product: CASHRATNEKLFF.

This clone counts as medium-sized. The V gene is TRBV4-3, the J gene TRBJ2-7; TRBD2 is a possible D gene (7 bases). In germline, CDR1 is LGHNA, CDR2 YSLEER. The CDR3 extends over 15 amino acids. Between the trimmed V and J ends, which lost 1 base and 6 bases, there was a span of 16 bases. CDR3: CASSQGYGGAFEQYF. CDR3 bases: TGCGCCAGCAGCCAAGGCTATGGGGGGGCCTTCGAGCAGTACTTC.

In this sample, this clone turned up a few times. The V gene is TRBV29-1, the J gene TRBJ2-5, with no clear D. V lost 0 bases and J 5 bases, leaving 10 bases between the germline ends. The germline V gene has CDR1 SQVTM and CDR2 ANQGSEA. The CDR3 is 13 residues long. This chain's CDR3 is CSVEDPGPETQYF. The DNA of the CDR3 is TGCAGCGTTGAAGATCCGGGTCCCGAGACCCAGTACTTC.

A few counts support this clone. The rearrangement uses TRBV5-8 and TRBJ1-4, with a tentative D call TRBD1 (5 bases). V lost 1 base, J lost 10 bases, and 17 bases lay in between. This CDR3 has 15 residues. Germline values: CDR1 SGHTS, CDR2 YDEGEE. CDR3: CASSLLTGRTGKLFF. CDR3 coding DNA: TGTGCCAGCAGCTTGCTTACGGGACGGACGGGAAAACTGTTTTTT.

This clone was detected many times. V is TRBV7-6 and J is TRBJ1-5; no clear D gene. The germline gives CDR1 SGHVS, CDR2 FNYEAQ. Trimming left V 4 bases short and J 3 bases short, with 7 bases between. The CDR3 has 13 amino acids. The CDR3 DNA sequence: TGTGCCAGCAGCTCGGACCTCAATCAGCCCCAGCATTTT. Amino acid sequence: CASSSDLNQPQHF.

A single count supports this clone. V gene TRBV7-2 combines with J gene TRBJ1-1; no clear D gene. CDR3 length equals 13 residues. V dropped 6 bases and J dropped 6 bases, with 14 bases sitting between them. Germline V lookup: CDR1 SGHTA, CDR2 FQGNSA. The CDR3 nucleotides are TGTGCCAGCAGTTTCACAAGGAGCGCTGAAGCTTTCTTT. Translation gives CASSFTRSAEAFF.

The rearrangement joins TRBV2 to TRBJ2-7, with D unresolved. The germline CDR1 and CDR2 sequences are SNHLY and FYNNEI. This CDR3 region has 14 residues. With 3 bases removed from V and 6 bases from J, the gap between germline ends came to 15 bases. This CDR3 reads CASSEPTPGSEQYF. DNA for the CDR3: TGTGCCAGCAGTGAGCCCACCCCGGGCAGCGAGCAGTACTTC.

The V gene is TRBV7-9, the J gene TRBJ2-2, with 10 bases identical to TRBD2. J gave up 4 bases and V 6 bases, and 2 bases lay outside the gene matches. The V gene's germline CDR1 is SEHNR and CDR2 FQNEAQ (reference sequence). CDR3 length: 14 amino acids. For the CDR3, the DNA is TGTGCCAGCAGACTAGCGGGGACCACCGGGGAGCTGTTTTTT. Translating it yields CASRLAGTTGELFF.

This clone was observed a few times. The chain joins TRBV7-9 to TRBJ1-1, with TRBD1 identical over 8 bases. Trimming took 5 bases from V and 5 from J; bases not matched to a gene: 4. CDR1 is SEHNR, CDR2 FQNEAQ, per germline (reference sequence). The CDR3 totals 13 residues. Here the CDR3 DNA reads TGTGCCAGCAGCACACAGGGGGGGACTGAAGCTTTCTTT. It yields the protein CASSTQGGTEAFF.

This clone is judged medium-sized. The rearrangement uses TRBV6-5 and TRBJ2-5, with D possibly being TRBD2 (5 bases). Germline V gene sequence: CDR1 MNHEY, CDR2 SVGAGI. V was shortened by 6 bases and J by 7 bases, with 12 bases between the two germline ends. The CDR3 length is 12 residues. CDR3 loop: CASSRGYGTQYF. DNA of the CDR3: TGTGCCAGCAGCCGAGGGTATGGGACCCAGTACTTC.

This clone is deemed medium-sized. V is TRBV7-9 and J is TRBJ2-5; D gene unclear. Trimming pared 0 bases from V and 4 bases from J, leaving 3 bases between. CDR1 SEHNR and CDR2 FQNEAQ come from the germline V gene (reference sequence). There are 12 residues in the CDR3. Here the CDR3 reads CASSLARETQYF. The CDR3 nucleotides are TGTGCCAGCAGCTTAGCGCGAGAGACCCAGTACTTC.

In its sample, this clone was seen a few times. The rearrangement uses TRBV13 and TRBJ2-7; 7 bases fit TRBD2. The V and J ends lost 7 bases and 0 bases, in that order; junction bases with no gene match: 6. This CDR3 is built from 14 residues. Germline loops: CDR1 PRHDT, CDR2 FYEKMQ (reference sequence). The CDR3 bases are TGTGCCAGCACTGCCCGCGGGAGCTCCTACGAGCAGTACTTC. It yields the protein CASTARGSSYEQYF.

The genes are TRBV18 and TRBJ1-5; 7 bases match TRBD1. J lost 1 base, V lost 4 bases, and 7 bases had no gene match. The CDR3 loop spans 16 amino acids. Germline V gene lookup returns CDR1 KGHSH and CDR2 LQKENI. Here the CDR3 reads CASSLRGAGSNQPQHF. The CDR3 region has the DNA TGTGCCAGCTCACTCAGGGGGGCAGGAAGCAATCAGCCCCAGCATTTT.

This clone was counted only a few times. V gene TRBV6-5 combines with J gene TRBJ1-2; no firm D call. V was clipped by 5 bases and J by 6 bases, with 7 bases between them. There are 11 residues in the CDR3. Germline CDR1 and CDR2: MNHEY and SVGAGI. The CDR3 nucleotides are TGTGCCAGCAGTCGAGCCCATGGCTACACCTTC. It yields the protein CASSRAHGYTF.

In this sample, this clone turned up a few times. This rearrangement joins TRBV7-9 to TRBJ2-7; TRBD1 agrees at 9 bases. With 3 bases clipped from V and 2 bases from J, the junction kept 2 bases outside the gene matches. The CDR3 runs 14 residues. Germline V CDR1 and CDR2: SEHNR, FQNEAQ (reference sequence). The DNA for the CDR3 is TGTGCCAGCAGCTTGACAGGGGGGGCCTACGAGCAGTACTTC. Protein: CASSLTGGAYEQYF. The full variable domain, in which reference TRBV7-9 and TRBJ2-7 provide the parts outside the CDR3, is DTGVSQNPRHKITKRGQNVTFRCDPISEHNRLYWYRQTLGQGPEFLTYFQNEAQLEKSRLLSDRFSAERPKGSFSTLEIQRTEQGDSAMYLCASSLTGGAYEQYFGPGTRLTVT.

The chain employs TRBV6-9 and TRBJ2-3, with D perhaps given as TRBD1 or TRBD2 (5 bases each). This CDR3 has 14 residues. Germline CDR1 and CDR2: MNHGY and SVAAGI. Trimming took 10 bases from V and 3 from J, leaving 17 bases between them. The CDR3 bases are TGTGCCACGCACAGGTCCCGGAGGACAGATACGCAGTATTTT. This encodes CATHRSRRTDTQYF.

This clone counts as medium-sized (0.01 to 0.1%). V usage is TRBV5-6 and J usage is TRBJ1-2; 9 bases line up with TRBD1. The CDR3 contains 15 residues. Germline CDR1 reads SGHDT; CDR2 reads YYEEEE. The V segment lost 1 base and the J segment 4 bases; nucleotides outside the gene matches: 5. The CDR3 loop is CASSLRPGQGYGYTF. In DNA form, the CDR3 reads TGTGCCAGCAGCTTGCGACCGGGACAGGGCTATGGCTACACCTTC.

This clone ranks as medium-sized. The genes are TRBV5-6 and TRBJ2-3; D is uncertain. Germline CDR1 reads SGHDT; CDR2 reads YYEEEE. V was shortened by 1 base and J by 1 base, with 13 bases between the two germline ends. This CDR3 has 16 amino acids. This CDR3 is CASSLFLRTGTDTQYF. In DNA form, the CDR3 reads TGTGCCAGCAGCTTGTTTCTGCGGACGGGCACAGATACGCAGTATTTT. Based on the CDR3 plus reference TRBV5-6 and TRBJ2-3, the full variable domain is DAGVTQSPTHLIKTRGQQVTLRCSPKSGHDTVSWYQQALGQGPQFIFQYYEEEERQRGNFPDRFSGHQFPNYSSELNVNALLLGDSALYLCASSLFLRTGTDTQYFGPGTRLTVL.

The CDR3 bases are TGTGCCAGCAGCTTGAACCCCAAGGGAAACACCATATATTTT. Encoded protein: CASSLNPKGNTIYF. The chain couples TRBV7-8 to TRBJ1-3; D call uncertain. The CDR3 has 14 amino acids. Trimming removed 3 bases from V and 4 bases from J, with 10 bases in between. CDR1 is SGHVS and CDR2 is FQNEAQ in the germline V gene.